This is a list of T cell receptor beta chains from one sample in a study of tumor-infiltrating lymphocytes in localized non-small cell lung cancer. Profiled with immunoSEQ multiplex PCR; TCRdb holds only in-frame clones, not every one. Among 10,000 or so clones listed, about 75% were seen once. The sequenced sample was uninvolved lung tissue not adjacent to the tumor. The receptors stem from a human donor with non-small cell lung cancer. Both conserved end residues are part of each CDR3. D genes are given only for firm matches. The size of a clone is reported for some rows only, either as once, few or many, or as a class for expanded clones.

J,D,V,size,DNA,CDR3
TRBJ1-1,TRBD1,TRBV5-6,NA,TGTGCCAGCAGCAAGCCGGGACAGGCGTCATTTGAAGCTTTCTTT,CASSKPGQASFEAFF
TRBJ1-2,NA,TRBV19,NA,TGTGCCAGTAGTATGAGAGCTAACTATGGCTACACCTTC,CASSMRANYGYTF
TRBJ2-2,NA,TRBV10-3,once,TGTGCCATCAGAAGGGTAGGGGCGAACACCGGGGAGCTGTTTTTT,CAIRRVGANTGELFF
TRBJ2-5,NA,TRBV10-3,NA,TGTGCCATCAGTGAGAGCCAGATAGAGACCCAGTACTTC,CAISESQIETQYF
TRBJ2-3,NA,TRBV27,NA,TGTGCCAGCAGTTTGGACGGTGGTGATACGCAGTATTTT,CASSLDGGDTQYF
TRBJ2-1,TRBD2,TRBV7-2,NA,TGTGCCAGCAGCTTCGTGGCGGGACTAGCGGGAAACAATGAGCAGTTCTTC,CASSFVAGLAGNNEQFF
TRBJ2-7,NA,TRBV6-5,NA,TGTGCCAGCAGTTACTCGGGGGACTACGAGCAGTACTTC,CASSYSGDYEQYF
TRBJ2-2,NA,TRBV4-1,once,TGCGCCAGCAGCCAAGATCGGAGTACAGGACTCAACACCGGGGAGCTGTTTTTT,CASSQDRSTGLNTGELFF
TRBJ1-4,NA,TRBV2,NA,TGTGCCAGCAGTGAAATACGGGGCTTCAGTAAAAAACTGTTTTTT,CASSEIRGFSKKLFF
TRBJ1-5,NA,TRBV25-1,NA,TGTGCCAGCAGTGAAAGTCCGGTGGGGATTAGGGCGCCCCAGCATTTT,CASSESPVGIRAPQHF
TRBJ1-5,NA,TRBV6-5,NA,TGTGCCAGCAGTTCCCCCCATCAGCCCCAGCATTTT,CASSSPHQPQHF
TRBJ2-5,TRBD2,TRBV7-2,NA,TGTGCCAGCAGGGCGGGGGGCCGGAGGAGTGGGGAGACCCAGTACTTC,CASRAGGRRSGETQYF
TRBJ2-3,NA,TRBV5-6,NA,TGTGCCAGCAGCTTGGAAGGGTGGGTCACAGATACGCAGTATTTT,CASSLEGWVTDTQYF
TRBJ2-1,TRBD1,TRBV10-3,NA,TGTGCCACCTTCCCCAAAGACAGGGCCACTCACAATGAGCAGTTCTTC,CATFPKDRATHNEQFF
TRBJ2-5,TRBD1,TRBV27,NA,TGTGCCAGCAGTCTTTACCCCCGGGACAGCAACCAAGAGACCCAGTACTTC,CASSLYPRDSNQETQYF
TRBJ1-1,NA,TRBV30,NA,TGTGCCTGGAGTGTCGGAATTGGGAACACTGAAGCTTTCTTT,CAWSVGIGNTEAFF
TRBJ2-3,NA,TRBV11-3,NA,TGTGCCAGCAGCTTGACTACACGGCCCACAGATACGCAGTATTTT,CASSLTTRPTDTQYF
TRBJ2-3,NA,TRBV7-2,NA,TGTGCCAGCGGACTTTATACGACCACAGATACGCAGTATTTT,CASGLYTTTDTQYF
TRBJ1-1,TRBD1,TRBV4-3,NA,TGCGCCAGCAGCCAAGATTCCCGGACAGGGTGGGCTTTCTTT,CASSQDSRTGWAFF
TRBJ1-4,NA,TRBV28,NA,TGTGCCAGCAGAAGTTGGGGGGGAAATGAAAAACTGTTTTTT,CASRSWGGNEKLFF
TRBJ2-1,NA,TRBV4-2,NA,TGTGCCAGCAGCCAAGAACCGGGACCCGCCTTGTACAATGAGCAGTTCTTC,CASSQEPGPALYNEQFF
TRBJ1-1,NA,TRBV11-2,NA,TGTGCCAGCAGCTTAGTCGGGCTATATTTGACTGAAGCTTTCTTT,CASSLVGLYLTEAFF
TRBJ2-5,TRBD2,TRBV11-2,NA,TGTGCCAGCAGCACCACCCCTAGCGGGGAGGGGGAGACCCAGTACTTC,CASSTTPSGEGETQYF
TRBJ1-2,TRBD1,TRBV6-5,NA,TGTGCCAGCAGTTCCCACCGACAGGGAAGCTATGGCTACACCTTC,CASSSHRQGSYGYTF
TRBJ1-1,NA,TRBV14,NA,TGTGCCAGCAGCCAAGTATTTTATGGAGCAGGGGTTCTCGACACTGAAGCTTTCTTT,CASSQVFYGAGVLDTEAFF
TRBJ1-1,TRBD1,TRBV11-1,NA,TGTGCCAGCAGCCTCCACAGGGGGCTTGAAGCTTTCTTT,CASSLHRGLEAFF
TRBJ1-1,TRBD1,TRBV7-2,NA,TGTGCCAGCAGCTTAAGGGGACAGGGGTTCCCCAAAGCTTTCTTT,CASSLRGQGFPKAFF
TRBJ1-6,NA,TRBV5-1,large,TGCGCCAGCAGCCTGACTCTGGGTTCCTATAATTCACCCCTCCACTTT,CASSLTLGSYNSPLHF